The rows below give T cell receptor beta chains drawn from one sample of a study of blood T cell repertoires in COVID-19. This table comes from immunoSEQ multiplex PCR, and its TCRdb copy is limited to in-frame clones, with some not included. The sample shows about 140,000 clones, more than 80% of them seen only once. Material: peripheral blood. The receptors stem from a woman of 80 years or more with acute or convalescent COVID-19. Each CDR3 is given with its conserved first and last residue. The D gene is left open where the match is weak. Some rows mark clone size as missing; the rest say once, few, many or name a class of expanded clone.

size: once; V: TRBV29-1; J: TRBJ1-1; D: .; CDR3: CSVLRGNTEAFF; DNA: TGCAGCGTTTTACGAGGGAACACTGAAGCTTTCTTT
size: .; V: TRBV18; J: TRBJ1-1; D: .; CDR3: CASSPLTGSMNTEAFF; DNA: TGTGCCAGCTCACCCCTCACAGGGTCTATGAACACTGAAGCTTTCTTT
size: .; V: TRBV6-5; J: TRBJ1-2; D: TRBD1; CDR3: CASSPGTGKLYGYTF; DNA: TGTGCCAGCAGCCCCGGGACAGGCAAGCTCTATGGCTACACCTTC
size: once; V: TRBV5-1; J: TRBJ2-3; D: .; CDR3: CASSLALASSTDTQYF; DNA: TGCGCCAGCAGCTTGGCCCTAGCGTCTAGCACAGATACGCAGTATTTT
size: .; V: TRBV12-3/TRBV12-4; J: TRBJ1-1; D: TRBD1; CDR3: CASRNTGGTEAFF; DNA: TGTGCCAGCAGAAATACAGGGGGCACTGAAGCTTTCTTT
size: .; V: TRBV28; J: TRBJ2-7; D: TRBD1; CDR3: CASNDRGPYEQYF; DNA: TGTGCCAGCAACGACAGGGGGCCCTACGAGCAGTACTTC
size: .; V: TRBV14; J: TRBJ1-2; D: .; CDR3: CASSQDLYNYGYTF; DNA: TGTGCCAGCAGCCAAGATTTGTATAACTATGGCTACACCTTC
size: .; V: TRBV6-6; J: TRBJ1-2; D: .; CDR3: CASSYEGFGGNGYTF; DNA: TGTGCCAGCAGTTACGAGGGGTTTGGGGGCAATGGCTACACCTTC
size: .; V: TRBV6-5; J: TRBJ1-4; D: .; CDR3: CASSLNEKLFF; DNA: TGTGCCAGCAGTTTAAATGAAAAACTGTTTTTT
size: .; V: TRBV13; J: TRBJ1-2; D: .; CDR3: CASSLRGNYGYTF; DNA: TGTGCCAGCAGCCTCAGGGGAAACTATGGCTACACCTTC
size: .; V: TRBV6-6; J: TRBJ1-1; D: .; CDR3: CASSYSGAGTEAFF; DNA: TGTGCCAGCAGTTACTCGGGGGCGGGCACTGAAGCTTTCTTT
size: .; V: TRBV4-3; J: TRBJ1-1; D: .; CDR3: CASSQDSRNTEAFF; DNA: TGCGCCAGCAGCCAAGACTCGCGGAACACTGAAGCTTTCTTT
size: .; V: TRBV7-2; J: TRBJ1-1; D: .; CDR3: CASSLVSRDTEAFF; DNA: TGTGCCAGCAGCTTAGTATCCAGGGACACTGAAGCTTTCTTT
size: .; V: TRBV20-1; J: TRBJ1-4; D: .; CDR3: CSARADEKLFF; DNA: TGCAGTGCTAGGGCGGATGAAAAACTGTTTTTT
size: .; V: TRBV18; J: TRBJ1-2; D: TRBD1; CDR3: CASSRDRGPIGYTF; DNA: TGTGCCAGCTCACGCGACAGGGGGCCTATCGGCTACACCTTC
size: .; V: TRBV10-3; J: TRBJ2-1; D: .; CDR3: CAISGTAGGYNEQFF; DNA: TGTGCCATCAGCGGGACTGCCGGGGGATACAATGAGCAGTTCTTC
size: once; V: TRBV10-3; J: TRBJ1-2; D: TRBD1; CDR3: CAIASGTAYGYTF; DNA: TGTGCCATCGCCTCCGGGACAGCCTATGGCTACACCTTC
size: .; V: TRBV3-1/TRBV3-2; J: TRBJ1-6; D: TRBD1; CDR3: CASSQGQGDNSPLHF; DNA: TGTGCCAGCAGCCAGGGACAGGGGGATAATTCACCCCTCCACTTT
size: .; V: TRBV6-5; J: TRBJ1-3; D: .; CDR3: CASSYLGDSGNTIYF; DNA: TGTGCCAGCAGTTACCTAGGGGACTCTGGAAACACCATATATTTT